A single sample gave rise to the 3 T cell receptor beta chains below, sequenced in a study of blood T cell repertoires in COVID-19. Clones were sequenced by immunoSEQ multiplex PCR, and TCRdb holds only the in-frame ones, with some missing. The data hold more than 250,000 clones, with about 84% observed a single time. The source material was peripheral blood. The receptor source for this set is a woman in her forties or fifties with acute or convalescent COVID-19.

A note on this clone: The same CDR3 can be traced to other DNA sequences in this sample. The J gene is TRBJ2-5, the V gene TRBV24-1, with a weak D call TRBD2 (6 bases). Germline CDR1 and CDR2: KGHDR and SFDVKD. Deletions cut 5 bases from V and 1 base from J, with 7 bases between. This CDR3 comprises 13 residues. This CDR3 is CATSGGAQETQYF. The DNA for the CDR3 is TGTGCCACCAGTGGCGGGGCCCAAGAGACCCAGTACTTC.

V gene TRBV19 combines with J gene TRBJ1-5, with 7 nucleotides matching TRBD1. The length of the CDR3 is 15 residues. Germline V gives CDR1 LNHDA, CDR2 SQIVND (reference sequence). V shed 0 bases and J 6 bases; nucleotides not matched to a gene: 5. The CDR3 loop reads CASSIDRQGFQPQHF. In DNA, the CDR3 is TGTGCCAGTAGTATAGATCGACAGGGCTTTCAGCCCCAGCATTTT.

The chain links TRBV6-1 to TRBJ1-6; TRBD1 might be the D (6 bases). Germline CDR1 MNHNS, CDR2 SASEGT. The V end lost 2 bases, the J end lost 8 bases, and 10 bases lay between the germline ends. There are 14 residues in the CDR3. In nucleotides, the CDR3 is TGTGCCAGCAGTGAACGAGGGGGAGATTCACCCCTCCACTTT. Translated: CASSERGGDSPLHF.